The next 10 T cell receptor beta chains were all read from a single sample in a study of neurological immune-mediated disorders. In TCRdb, the 5' RACE reads were re-called with MiXCR into one record per CDR3 protein. The table includes 85,000 to 90,000 distinct CDR3 sequences, under 4.5% detected once. The sequencing sample was made of PBMCs. These receptors originate from a woman in her forties or fifties with multiple sclerosis.

This clonotype was seen ten or more times. The rearrangement links TRBV27 to TRBJ2-1, with 9 bases identical to TRBD2. CDR3 length equals 23 residues. Germline V lookup: CDR1 MNHEY, CDR2 SMNVEV (reference sequence). V gave up 7 bases and J gave up 9 bases; unmatched junction bases: 37. The CDR3: CASNPGKRGWLRLAVFIGGEQFF. CDR3 coding DNA: TGTGCCAGCAACCCGGGAAAAAGGGGCTGGTTACGACTAGCGGTTTTCATTGGCGGTGAGCAGTTCTTC.

This clonotype was seen a few times. Just one base apart from a much larger clone, this may be a read error. The rearrangement uses TRBV29-1 and TRBJ2-5; 14 positions match TRBD2. This CDR3 has 13 amino acids. CDR1 is SQVTM, CDR2 ANQGSEA, per germline. The CDR3 nucleotides are TGCAGCGCGGGACTAGCGGGGGTAGAGAACCAGTACTTC. As protein: CSAGLAGVENQYF.

This clonotype was observed at least ten times. CDR3 amino acids: CASRVIGEAGELFF. As DNA, the CDR3 is TGTGCCAGCAGAGTAATAGGGGAGGCCGGGGAGCTGTTTTTT. The V call is TRBV7-2, the J call TRBJ2-2, with TRBD2 as a possible D gene (6 bases). In germline, CDR1 is SGHTA, CDR2 FQGNSA. The CDR3 covers 14 residues. The V gene lost 6 bases and the J gene lost 6 bases, with 14 bases spanning the gap.

This clonotype was observed many times. J is TRBJ2-5 and V is TRBV20-1, with 8 nucleotides matching TRBD1. This CDR3 is built from 13 residues. CDR1 and CDR2 (germline): DFQATT, SNEGSKA (reference sequence). V was pared by 8 bases and J by 2 bases, with 7 bases of the junction left unmatched. CDR3 sequence reads: CSPTGTGQETQYF. CDR3 in DNA: TGCAGTCCTACAGGGACAGGACAAGAGACCCAGTACTTC.

This clonotype was recorded many times. V and J are TRBV20-1 and TRBJ2-3, with D unclear. From germline, CDR1 is DFQATT and CDR2 SNEGSKA (reference sequence). This CDR3 has 13 residues. The CDR3 loop is CSASGPAGHTQYF. CDR3 DNA sequence: TGCAGCGCCTCCGGACCGGCCGGACATACGCAGTATTTT.

This clonotype was observed at least ten times. The chain carries TRBV20-1 and TRBJ2-1; TRBD2 matches at 8 bases. CDR1 DFQATT and CDR2 SNEGSKA come from the germline V gene (reference sequence). Germline trimming cut 0 bases from V and 2 bases from J; bases unmatched to any gene: 15. This CDR3 has 19 amino acids. CDR3 loop: CSARDGTGGGLPPYNEQFF. As DNA, the CDR3 is TGCAGTGCTAGAGATGGGACGGGCGGGGGGCTACCCCCCTACAATGAGCAGTTCTTC.

This clonotype was recorded at least ten times. The chain couples TRBV7-2 to TRBJ2-7; D call uncertain. This CDR3 contains 14 residues. Trimming took off 4 bases at V and 2 bases at J, with 12 bases between the two ends. Germline assignment: CDR1 SGHTA and CDR2 FQGNSA. The chain's CDR3 is CASSSTGTAYEQYF. The CDR3 bases are TGTGCCAGCAGCTCTACCGGAACAGCCTACGAGCAGTACTTC.

This clonotype occurred many times. The rearrangement uses TRBV5-1 and TRBJ2-1; 9 bases line up with TRBD1. Germline V gives CDR1 SGHRS, CDR2 YFSETQ. V trimming: 6 bases; J trimming: 5 bases; junction bases outside the gene matches: 9. This CDR3 has 15 residues. CDR3 sequence reads: CASTWWGQGNNEQFF. CDR3 sequence (DNA): TGCGCCAGCACCTGGTGGGGACAGGGTAACAATGAGCAGTTCTTC.

As regards this clonotype: A read error may be the cause here, since a much bigger clone is one base away. This chain links TRBV2 with TRBJ2-7; D not certain. The CDR3 sequence is 12 residues long. Germline V gene sequence: CDR1 SNHLY, CDR2 FYNNEI. Trimming cost V 10 bases and J 2 bases, with 12 bases left between them. In nucleotides, the CDR3 is TGTGCCAACAACGCCTCGCCCTACGAGCAGTACTTC. This encodes CANNASPYEQYF.

This clonotype was counted many times. Germline is not matched at one junction end, which may reflect a read error. The chain carries TRBV11-3 and TRBJ2-7, with 9 bases lining up with TRBD1. Germline CDR1 is SGHNT and CDR2 is YENEEA. This CDR3 is built from 17 residues. CDR3 residues: CVSSDRHRGRLSYEQYF. The CDR3 region has the DNA TGTGTCAGCAGCGACCGACACAGGGGGCGGTTATCCTACGAGCAGTACTTC.